This T cell receptor beta chain was identified in a study of beta chain features in type 1 diabetes listed by TCRdb under 2018. Concerning the study at large: Mean age, gender distribution, total cell number and subset yield did not differ between patients and healthy donors. The study compared the TCRB repertoires of sorted circulating CD4+ T cell subsets in recently diagnosed type 1 diabetes patients with those in matched healthy donors. Regulatory and stem cell-like memory subsets were obtained from only 8 patients and about 8 healthy donors, while naive and central memory subsets were obtained from all 30 or so donors. A total of 100 million to 110 million sorted cells were examined across all samples, and a strong correlation was observed between cell number per subset and RNA yield. Study-wide conclusions, independent of this receptor: Type 1 diabetes patients showed a moderate but significant shortening of TCRB CDR3 length in all four CD4+ subsets. Fewer insertions and more nucleotide deletions at VDJ recombination sites were observed in patients with type 1 diabetes, implying thymic rearrangement abnormalities. Sequencing cDNA rather than genomic DNA could over-represent highly expressing activated cells, although activation and CD3 levels did not differ between groups. Only small numbers of individuals were included in the HLA sub-analyses, which left unresolved whether HLA type had any influence on TCRB rearrangement. The naive, central memory and regulatory TCRB repertoires appeared to resemble one another more closely among patients than among healthy donors. Shorter templates might have been favored by PCR, but patient and control samples were amplified and corrected together, so both groups would have been affected equally by any skew.

To note about this clone: Its cognate antigen has yet to be identified. Base qualities are not recorded, but no much larger clone differs from it by a single base.

The entire amount of isolated RNA was reverse transcribed using the High Capacity cDNA Reverse Transcription Kit, so the sequenced TCRB transcripts were expressed ones. Naive, central memory and regulatory T cell samples underwent deep immunoSEQ sequencing, averaging around 3.7 million total reads per sample. Sorted cells were lysed in RLT buffer and RNA was extracted with DNase-treated RNeasy Micro or Mini kits, depending on cell number. Each cell subset was processed on its own to prevent cross-contamination, while patient and healthy donor samples were processed together. The immunoSEQ multiplex PCR was used to amplify TCRB sequences from cDNA, generating 87-bp fragments that spanned the CDR3 region. Sequencing of the amplicons was performed on the Illumina HiSeq platform. On the authors' methods: PCR bias was corrected computationally using synthetic template baselines, and reads within Hamming distance 2 were collapsed, with unmergeable singletons discarded. Reads were aligned against IMGT so that V, D and J genes, CDR3 length and insertions or deletions at six rearrangement sites could be assigned. Clonotype counts were normalized to sorted cell number within each subset before computing true diversity and Gini coefficients with the tcR R package. The overlap coefficient, calculated on TCRB nucleotide sequences, was used to measure repertoire sharing. In TCRdb, the immuneACCESS table is reduced to in-frame sequences with V and J assigned. These tables do not hold every clone; where another copy was compared, an unresolved V gene accounts for under half, and the others remain unexplained. V, J and clone size are taken as reported in that table, and D and trimming were inferred from the DNA itself. In this sample the table shows 85,000 to 110,000 clones, under 30% of which occur a single time. Of the sample, around 0.5% is held by the ten largest clones.

Each donor gave one peripheral blood draw, around 0.12 L on average, collected into heparinised tubes. Naive, central memory, regulatory and stem cell-like memory CD4+ T cells were sorted on a BD FACSAria II using a panel including CD45RO, CCR7, CD25, CD127, CD95 and CD27. All sorted populations exceeded 95% purity. PBMCs were separated immediately by Lymphoprep density gradient centrifugation and were stained directly, without being cultured. So that batch effects would be minimized, each experiment stained and sorted samples in pairs, pairing one healthy donor with one patient. The trim is 2 bases for V and 0 bases for J, with a gap of 7 bases between the germline ends. From the cysteine through the phenylalanine, the CDR3 covers 14 amino acids. The DNA shown is the 42-base CDR3, in frame from base 1. CDR1 MNHEY and CDR2 SVGAGI were looked up in the germline V gene.

This receptor chain uses TRBV6-5 and TRBJ2-5; the D gene is perhaps TRBD2, from 6 matching bases. The sample comprised central memory CD4+ T cells from blood. This clonotype originated in a woman aged 18-29 years with type 1 diabetes. The CDR3 loop reads CASSYRDYQETQYF. The sequence in DNA is TGTGCCAGCAGTTACCGGGACTACCAAGAGACCCAGTACTTC.